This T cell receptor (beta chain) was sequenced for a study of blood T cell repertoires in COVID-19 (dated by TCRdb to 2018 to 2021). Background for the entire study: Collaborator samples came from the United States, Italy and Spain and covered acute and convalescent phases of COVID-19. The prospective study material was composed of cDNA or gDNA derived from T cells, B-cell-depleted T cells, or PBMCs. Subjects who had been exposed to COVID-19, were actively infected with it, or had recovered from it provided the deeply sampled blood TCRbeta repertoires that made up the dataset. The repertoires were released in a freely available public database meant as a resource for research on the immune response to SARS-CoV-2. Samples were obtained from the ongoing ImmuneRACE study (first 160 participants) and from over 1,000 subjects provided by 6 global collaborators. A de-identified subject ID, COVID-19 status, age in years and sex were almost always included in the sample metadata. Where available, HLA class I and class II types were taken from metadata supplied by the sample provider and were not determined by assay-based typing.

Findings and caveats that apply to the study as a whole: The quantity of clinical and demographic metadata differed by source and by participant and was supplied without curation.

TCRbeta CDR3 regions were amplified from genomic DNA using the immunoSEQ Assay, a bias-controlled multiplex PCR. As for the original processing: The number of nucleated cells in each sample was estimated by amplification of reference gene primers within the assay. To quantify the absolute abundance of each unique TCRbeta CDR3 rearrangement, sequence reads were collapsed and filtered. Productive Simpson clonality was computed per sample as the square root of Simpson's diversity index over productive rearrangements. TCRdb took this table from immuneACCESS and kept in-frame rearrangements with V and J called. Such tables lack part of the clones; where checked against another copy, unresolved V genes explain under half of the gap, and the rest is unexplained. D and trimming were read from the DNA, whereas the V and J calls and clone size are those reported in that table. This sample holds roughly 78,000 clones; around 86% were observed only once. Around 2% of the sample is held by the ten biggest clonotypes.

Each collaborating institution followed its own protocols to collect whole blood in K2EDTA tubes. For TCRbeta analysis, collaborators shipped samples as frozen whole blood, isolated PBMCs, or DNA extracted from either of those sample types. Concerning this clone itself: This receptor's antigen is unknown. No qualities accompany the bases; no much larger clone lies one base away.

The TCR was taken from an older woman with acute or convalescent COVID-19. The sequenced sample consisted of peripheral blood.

The bases read TGTGCCACCAGTGACCCAACAGGGTTCGCAGATACGCAGTATTTT. It is translated as CATSDPTGFADTQYF. The chain joins TRBV24-1 to TRBJ2-3; possibly the D gene is TRBD1, per 6 matching bases. Reading the germline V gene gives CDR1 KGHDR and CDR2 SFDVKD. The CDR3 numbers 15 residues from cysteine through phenylalanine. CDR3 DNA is the only sequence kept; it has 45 bases, read in frame from the first base. V was cut back by 4 bases and J by 4 bases, leaving a gap of 14 bases between them.